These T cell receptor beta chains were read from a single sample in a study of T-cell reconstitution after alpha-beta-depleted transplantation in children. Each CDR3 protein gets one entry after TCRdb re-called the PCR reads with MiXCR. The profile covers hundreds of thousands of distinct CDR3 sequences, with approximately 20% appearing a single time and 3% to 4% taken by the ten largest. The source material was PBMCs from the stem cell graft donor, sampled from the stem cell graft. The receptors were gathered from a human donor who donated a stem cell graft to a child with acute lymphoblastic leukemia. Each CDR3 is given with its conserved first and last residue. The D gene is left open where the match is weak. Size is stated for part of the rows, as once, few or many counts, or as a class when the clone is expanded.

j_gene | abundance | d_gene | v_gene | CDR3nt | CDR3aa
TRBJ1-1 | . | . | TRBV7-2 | TGTGCCAGCAGCTTAGGGGTGGTGGGCACTGAAGCTTTCTTT | CASSLGVVGTEAFF
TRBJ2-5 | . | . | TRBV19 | TGTGCCAGTAGTATAGACGCAGGGCGAATCGAGACCCAGTACTTC | CASSIDAGRIETQYF
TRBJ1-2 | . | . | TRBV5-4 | TGTGCCAGCAGCGTACCCGGGACACTCTATGGCTACACCTTC | CASSVPGTLYGYTF
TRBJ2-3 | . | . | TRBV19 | TGTGCCAGTAGTGTCCGCATCCTGGATACGCAGTATTTT | CASSVRILDTQYF
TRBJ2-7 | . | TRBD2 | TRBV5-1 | TGCGCCAGCAGCTTGGATACCCGACTAGCGGGACCCCACGAGCAGTACTTC | CASSLDTRLAGPHEQYF
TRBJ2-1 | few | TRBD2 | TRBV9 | TGTGCCAGCAGCGCAATAGCAGGGACTAGCAGTCTGGATGAGCAGTTCTTC | CASSAIAGTSSLDEQFF
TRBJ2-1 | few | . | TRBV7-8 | TGTGCCAGCAGCTTAGTGTCAGGGTATTCGTACAATGAGCAGTTCTTC | CASSLVSGYSYNEQFF
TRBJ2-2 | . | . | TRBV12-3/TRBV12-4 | TGTGCCAGCAGTCGGACCACCCCTACCGGGGAGCTGTTTTTT | CASSRTTPTGELFF
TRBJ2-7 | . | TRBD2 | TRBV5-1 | TGCGCCAGCAGCACCCAGACTAGCGGGGGGTACTACGAGCAGTACTTC | CASSTQTSGGYYEQYF
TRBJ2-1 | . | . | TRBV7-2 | TGTGCCAGCAGCTTAACCCTTGCGGAGCAGTTCTTC | CASSLTLAEQFF
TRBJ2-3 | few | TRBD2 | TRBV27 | TGTGCCAGCAGTTTATTGGCGGGAGGGTCCCCAGATACGCAGTATTTT | CASSLLAGGSPDTQYF
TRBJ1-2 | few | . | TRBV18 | TGTGCCAGCTCACCACTCCATCTGAGGGCAGATGGCTACACCTTC | CASSPLHLRADGYTF
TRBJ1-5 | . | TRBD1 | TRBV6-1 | TGTGCCAGCAGTGAATCGGACGGGACAGGTTCTCAGCCCCAGCATTTT | CASSESDGTGSQPQHF
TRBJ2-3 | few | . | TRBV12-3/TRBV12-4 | TGTGCCAGCAGTCCTCGGACGGACCGGGCACCCCCGACGCAGTATTTT | CASSPRTDRAPPTQYF
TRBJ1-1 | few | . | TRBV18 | TGTGCCAGCTCACCTGGATCGAATGAAGCTTTCTTT | CASSPGSNEAFF
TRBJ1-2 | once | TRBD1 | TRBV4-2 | TGTGCCAGCAGCCAAGAACAGGGGATGTATAACTATGGCTACACCTTC | CASSQEQGMYNYGYTF
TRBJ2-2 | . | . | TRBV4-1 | TGCGCCAGCAGCCCGAGGGGGACTCCCAACACCGGGGAGCTGTTTTTT | CASSPRGTPNTGELFF
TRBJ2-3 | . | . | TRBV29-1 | TGCAGCGGACGGGACTTTCTAGATACGCAGTATTTT | CSGRDFLDTQYF
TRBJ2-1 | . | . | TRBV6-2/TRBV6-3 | TGTGCCAGCAGTCTCACCCAGGGTTTCTCCTACAATGAGCAGTTCTTC | CASSLTQGFSYNEQFF
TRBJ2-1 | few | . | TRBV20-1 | TGCAGTGCCACCCGGGACTCTAATGAGCAGTTCTTC | CSATRDSNEQFF
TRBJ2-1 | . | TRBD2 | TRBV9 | TGTGCCAGCAGCGGGTTACTAGCGGGAGTTGCCAATGAGCAGTTCTTC | CASSGLLAGVANEQFF
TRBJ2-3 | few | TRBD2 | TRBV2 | TGTGCCAGCCCCGACGGACTAGCGGGAGCAGATACGCAGTATTTT | CASPDGLAGADTQYF
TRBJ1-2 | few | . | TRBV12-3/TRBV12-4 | TGTGCCAGCAGGCCGAGGGGGGCCTCTAACTATGGCTACACCTTC | CASRPRGASNYGYTF
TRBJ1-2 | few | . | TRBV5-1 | TGCGCCAGCAGCTTGGAGGGTCCGGGCTACACCTTC | CASSLEGPGYTF
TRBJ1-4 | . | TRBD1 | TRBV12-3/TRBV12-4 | TGTGCCAGCAGTTTAGCGCCGTACGGGACAGGGGGCGAAAAACTGTTTTTT | CASSLAPYGTGGEKLFF
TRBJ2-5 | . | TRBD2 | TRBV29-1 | TGCAGCGTTGAAGACAGGGAGGGGAACCAGTACTTC | CSVEDREGNQYF
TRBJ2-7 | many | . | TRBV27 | TGTGCCAGCAGCTTTTCGACAGCCTACGAGCAGTACTTC | CASSFSTAYEQYF
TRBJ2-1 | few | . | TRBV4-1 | TGCGCCAGCAGCCCAGCGGTATCCTACAATGAGCAGTTCTTC | CASSPAVSYNEQFF
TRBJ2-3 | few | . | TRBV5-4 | TGTGCCAGCAGCTTATTACCAGCCGATAGCACAGATACGCAGTATTTT | CASSLLPADSTDTQYF
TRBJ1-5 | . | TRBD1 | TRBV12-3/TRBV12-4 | TGTGCCAGCAGCTCACAGGGGGGCTGGGGCAATCAGCCCCAGCATTTT | CASSSQGGWGNQPQHF
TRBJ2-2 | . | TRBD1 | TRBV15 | TGTGCCACCAGCAGAAAGGACAGGGGCGGTGTAAACACCGGGGAGCTGTTTTTT | CATSRKDRGGVNTGELFF
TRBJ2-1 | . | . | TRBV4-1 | TGCGCCAGCAGCCAAGACGCACCATGGAATGAGCAGTTCTTC | CASSQDAPWNEQFF
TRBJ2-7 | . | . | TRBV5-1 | TGCGCCAGCACCTCATTGGATAGGCCCAGAGAGCAGTACTTC | CASTSLDRPREQYF
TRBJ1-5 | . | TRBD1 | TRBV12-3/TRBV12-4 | TGTGCCAGCAGCCTCGGACAGGGGGGAGATCAGCCCCAGCATTTT | CASSLGQGGDQPQHF
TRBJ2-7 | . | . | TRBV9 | TGTGCCAGCAGCGTAGCTATTTTGGACTACGAGCAGTACTTC | CASSVAILDYEQYF